Below, 15 T cell receptor beta chains from the same sample are listed, as sequenced in a study of blood T cell repertoires in COVID-19. The method was immunoSEQ multiplex PCR; TCRdb's version includes in-frame clones alone and lacks a portion of them. The data contain roughly 350,000 clones, roughly 90% of them singletons. Sequenced sample: PBMCs or T cells enriched from blood (not recorded which). These receptors were taken from a woman between 25 and 40 years old who had recovered from COVID-19.

The chain is built from TRBV18 and TRBJ1-5; D is unresolved. The CDR3 extends over 13 amino acids. V was clipped by 3 bases and J by 5 bases, with 8 bases between them. Germline lookup yields CDR1 KGHSH and CDR2 LQKENI. DNA of the CDR3: TGTGCCAGCTCACCGGAGGGTTATCAGCCCCAGCATTTT. Translating gives CASSPEGYQPQHF.

V and J are TRBV7-2 and TRBJ2-1; 7 positions match TRBD1. This CDR3 has 16 residues. The V gene end was trimmed by 0 bases and the J gene end by 4 bases; junction bases not matched to a gene: 6. CDR1 and CDR2 from the germline V gene are SGHTA and FQGNSA. CDR3 nucleotides: TGTGCCAGCAGCTTAGCGATAGGGACAGCTTACAATGAGCAGTTCTTC. Its protein is CASSLAIGTAYNEQFF. Based on the CDR3 plus reference TRBV7-2 and TRBJ2-1, the full variable domain is GAGVSQSPSNKVTEKGKDVELRCDPISGHTALYWYRQSLGQGLEFLIYFQGNSAPDKSGLPSDRFSAERTGGSVSTLTIQRTQQEDSAVYLCASSLAIGTAYNEQFFGPGTRLTVL.

This sequence joins TRBV29-1 and TRBJ2-1, with 9 bases lining up with TRBD2. CDR1 is SQVTM, CDR2 ANQGSEA, per germline. With V trimmed by 5 bases and J by 7 bases, 9 bases remained unmatched. The CDR3 covers 14 residues. The CDR3 DNA reads as TGCAGCGTTTTTAGCGGGAGTTGGAGGAATGAGCAGTTCTTC. It specifies CSVFSGSWRNEQFF.

This clone was observed a single time. The chain couples TRBV27 to TRBJ1-3; 7 bases line up with TRBD1. The CDR3 consists of 14 residues. Germline assignment: CDR1 MNHEY and CDR2 SMNVEV (reference sequence). V trimming: 2 bases; J trimming: 2 bases; junction bases outside the gene matches: 0. CDR3 protein: CASSLDRAGNTIYF. The CDR3 coding sequence is TGTGCCAGCAGTTTAGACAGGGCTGGAAACACCATATATTTT.

This clone appeared a single time. The rearrangement uses TRBV2 and TRBJ2-1; weak D call: TRBD1 (6 bases). There are 13 residues in the CDR3. Trimming shortened V by 6 bases and J by 9 bases, and 15 bases separated the two germline ends. Germline CDR1 reads SNHLY; CDR2 reads FYNNEI. In DNA form, the CDR3 reads TGTGCCAGCAGGGGCAGGGGCGGTCTTGAGCAGTTCTTC. It translates to CASRGRGGLEQFF.

The chain has TRBV28 and TRBJ2-1, with 7 bases that match TRBD1. V was clipped by 4 bases and J by 6 bases; unmatched bases: 21. The CDR3 has 19 amino acids. Germline V gene data show CDR1 as MDHEN and CDR2 as SYDVKM. The CDR3: CASSSLTPGQLSSTNEQFF. The CDR3 bases are TGTGCCAGCAGTTCGTTAACACCGGGACAGCTATCTTCCACCAATGAGCAGTTCTTC.

This clone appeared once. The chain has TRBV28 and TRBJ1-5; 7 bases line up with TRBD1. V lost 5 bases and J lost 4; bases outside the gene matches: 11. Per the germline V gene, CDR1 is MDHEN and CDR2 is SYDVKM. This CDR3 is built from 16 residues. CDR3 DNA sequence: TGTGCCAGCAGTCCCCGACAGGGCACCTTGAATCAGCCCCAGCATTTT. Amino acid sequence: CASSPRQGTLNQPQHF.

The chain carries TRBV5-1 and TRBJ1-2; D perhaps matches TRBD1 (5 bases). The CDR3 is made up of 13 amino acids. The germline V and J ends were trimmed by 5 bases and 0 bases, with 8 bases remaining between them. Germline V gene lookup returns CDR1 SGHRS and CDR2 YFSETQ. As DNA, the CDR3 is TGCGCCAGCAGGACAGAAGCTAACTATGGCTACACCTTC. Translation: CASRTEANYGYTF. Combining the CDR3 with reference TRBV5-1 and TRBJ1-2 gives the whole variable domain KAGVTQTPRYLIKTRGQQVTLSCSPISGHRSVSWYQQTPGQGLQFLFEYFSETQRNKGNFPGRFSGRQFSNSRSEMNVSTLELGDSALYLCASRTEANYGYTFGSGTRLTVV.

The V and J genes are TRBV10-3 and TRBJ1-5, with D perhaps TRBD1 (5 bases). Trimming took 6 bases from V and 0 from J, leaving 15 bases between them. The CDR3 has 16 residues. CDR1 is ENHRY and CDR2 is SYGVKD in the germline V gene. The chain's CDR3 is CAISEGGGTSNQPQHF. The CDR3 DNA reads TGTGCCATCAGCGAGGGCGGGGGGACTAGCAATCAGCCCCAGCATTTT.

V gene TRBV27 combines with J gene TRBJ2-7; the match to TRBD2 covers 7 bases. This CDR3 contains 14 residues. Germline V gene sequence: CDR1 MNHEY, CDR2 SMNVEV (reference sequence). V dropped 4 bases and J dropped 4; count of bases not matched to a gene: 7. Here the CDR3 reads CASSSPGTTYEQYF. CDR3 nucleotides: TGTGCCAGCAGTTCCCCCGGGACTACATACGAGCAGTACTTC.

The rearrangement uses TRBV10-3 and TRBJ2-7, with 12 bases that match TRBD2. Germline CDR1 reads ENHRY; CDR2 reads SYGVKD. The trim removed 2 bases at V and 6 bases at J, leaving 2 bases unmatched. This CDR3 is built from 14 residues. The CDR3: CAISETSGGSEQYF. CDR3 coding DNA: TGTGCCATCAGTGAGACTAGCGGGGGGTCCGAGCAGTACTTC.

V is TRBV9 and J is TRBJ1-2, with a weak D call TRBD1 (6 bases). V was clipped by 0 bases and J by 6 bases, with 15 bases between them. CDR1 and CDR2 (germline): SGDLS, YYNGEE. The CDR3 sequence is 15 residues long. The DNA of the CDR3 is TGTGCCAGCAGCGTAGACCCCAGGGGTGAAAATGGCTACACCTTC. Its protein is CASSVDPRGENGYTF.

This clone was found once. This chain joins TRBV3-1 (or the pseudogene TRBV3-2) and TRBJ1-4; D unclear. This CDR3 has 14 residues. Trimming cost V 6 bases and J 10 bases, with 18 bases left between them. Germline CDR1 and CDR2: LGHDT and YNNKEL (reference sequence). In nucleotides, the CDR3 is TGTGCCAGCAGTACCTCTAGCGGCGGTGGAAAACTGTTTTTT. Its translation is CASSTSSGGGKLFF.

The genes are TRBV7-9 and TRBJ2-7; 11 bases are a match to TRBD1. The length of the CDR3 is 14 residues. J lost 6 bases, V lost 5 bases, and 6 bases had no gene match. Germline V gene lookup returns CDR1 SEHNR and CDR2 FQNEAQ (reference sequence). The CDR3: CASSVMGTGGEQYF. The CDR3 coding sequence is TGTGCCAGCAGCGTAATGGGGACAGGGGGCGAGCAGTACTTC.

The sample holds a few counts of this clone. One junction end disagrees with the germline gene, perhaps due to a read error. V and J are TRBV9 and TRBJ2-1; 12 bases match TRBD2. This CDR3 is 18 amino acids long. Germline values: CDR1 SGDLS, CDR2 YYNGEE. CDR3 region: CASSTRTSGASSSNEQFF. The CDR3 DNA follows: TGTGCCAGCAGCACCCGGACTAGCGGGGCCTCTTCCTCCAATGAGCAGTTCTTC.